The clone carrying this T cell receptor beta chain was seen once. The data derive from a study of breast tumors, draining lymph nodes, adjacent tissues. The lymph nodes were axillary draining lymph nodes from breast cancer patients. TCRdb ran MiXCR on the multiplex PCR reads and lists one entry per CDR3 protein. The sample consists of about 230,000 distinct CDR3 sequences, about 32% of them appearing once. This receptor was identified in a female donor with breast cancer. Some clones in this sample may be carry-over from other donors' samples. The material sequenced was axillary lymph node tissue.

CDR3 bases: TGCAGTGCTAGGACAGGGGGAAGGGACACCGGGGAGCTGTTTTTT. Encoded protein: CSARTGGRDTGELFF. The J gene is TRBJ2-2, the V gene TRBV20-1; the match to TRBD1 covers 9 bases. The V gene's germline CDR1 is DFQATT and CDR2 SNEGSKA (reference sequence). This CDR3 comprises 15 residues. J was trimmed by 3 bases and V by 3 bases; bases with no gene match: 5.